The clone carrying this T cell receptor (beta chain) was seen a single time. Some clones are missing from TCRdb's copy, which holds only in-frame ones; the method was immunoSEQ multiplex PCR. Among roughly 89,000 clones listed, approximately 94% were seen once. This sample is drawn from a study of T cell changes during pregnancy in multiple sclerosis. The germline V gene has CDR1 SQVTM and CDR2 ANQGSEA. V was pared by 4 bases and J by 6 bases, with 9 bases of the junction left unmatched. This CDR3 has 13 amino acids. The sample here was peripheral blood, taken in the third trimester of pregnancy. V gene TRBV29-1 combines with J gene TRBJ2-7; 7 nucleotides align to TRBD1. This TCR was recovered from a female donor with multiple sclerosis, enrolled in a pregnancy study. CDR3 coding DNA: TGCAGCGTTGTAAGTACAGGGGAAGGCGAGCAGTACTTC. Translating gives CSVVSTGEGEQYF.